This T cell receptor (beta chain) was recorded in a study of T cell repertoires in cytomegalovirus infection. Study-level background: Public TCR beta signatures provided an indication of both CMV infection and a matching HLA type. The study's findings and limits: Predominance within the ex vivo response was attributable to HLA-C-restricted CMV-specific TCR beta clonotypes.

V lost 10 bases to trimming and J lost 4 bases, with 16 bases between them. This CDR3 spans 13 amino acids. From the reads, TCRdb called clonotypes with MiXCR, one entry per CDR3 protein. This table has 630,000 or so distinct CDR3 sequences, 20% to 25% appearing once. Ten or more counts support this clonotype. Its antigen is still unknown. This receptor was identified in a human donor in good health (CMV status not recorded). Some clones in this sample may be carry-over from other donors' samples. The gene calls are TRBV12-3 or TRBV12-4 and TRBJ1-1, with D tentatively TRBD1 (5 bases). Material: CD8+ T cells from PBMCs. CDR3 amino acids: CATSGVSTTEAFF. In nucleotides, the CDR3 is TGTGCCACCTCGGGGGTTTCCACCACTGAAGCTTTCTTT.